The rows below give T cell receptor beta chains drawn from one sample of a study of blood T cell repertoires in COVID-19. Generated by immunoSEQ multiplex PCR, the TCRdb table keeps only in-frame clones and is missing some. Of about 220,000 clones in the sample, approximately 90% were seen once. The sample was PBMCs or T cells enriched from blood (not recorded which). All receptors derive from a woman aged 40 to 55 with acute COVID-19. Both conserved end residues are part of each CDR3. The order of the fields is V gene, J gene, clone size, D gene, CDR3 DNA, CDR3 protein. A D gene is named only where the DNA matches it firmly. Not all rows give a size; the values are once, few, many and, for expanded clones, a class.

>TRBV5-1|TRBJ1-1|.|TRBD1
TGCGCCAGCAGCTTGGCACAGGGGGTAGCTTTCTTT
CASSLAQGVAFF
>TRBV5-5|TRBJ1-6|once|.
TGTGCCAGCAGCCGTGGAGGACAGCAGTTACCCCTCCACTTT
CASSRGGQQLPLHF
>TRBV30|TRBJ1-3|.|.
TGTGCCTGGAGTCTCCCTCAGGACACCATATATTTT
CAWSLPQDTIYF
>TRBV18|TRBJ1-4|.|.
TGTGCCAGCTCACCATTACCGAGGGAAAAACTGTTTTTT
CASSPLPREKLFF
>TRBV6-2/TRBV6-3|TRBJ1-6|.|.
TGTGCCAGCAGTTACGGGGAGAATTCACCCCTCCACTTT
CASSYGENSPLHF
>TRBV29-1|TRBJ1-1|few|TRBD1
TGCAGCGCTACGGGCTGGGTCGACAGGGACTCTGAAGCTTTCTTT
CSATGWVDRDSEAFF
>TRBV10-2|TRBJ2-2|.|TRBD2
TGCGCCAGCAATGAGCGGGGGGGCACCGGGGAGCTGTTTTTT
CASNERGGTGELFF
>TRBV7-8|TRBJ1-5|.|.
TGTGCCAGCAGCCTACACCGCTTGGGGTCAGGGCAGCCCCAGCATTTT
CASSLHRLGSGQPQHF
>TRBV10-3|TRBJ2-1|few|TRBD1
TGTGCCATCAGTGCCGGGCCAGGACAGGGCAATGAGCAGTTCTTC
CAISAGPGQGNEQFF
>TRBV27|TRBJ1-6|.|TRBD1
TGTGCCAGCAGTTTATGGGCAGGGGGAACACCCCTCCACTTT
CASSLWAGGTPLHF
>TRBV5-6|TRBJ2-5|.|TRBD1
TGTGCCAGCAGAATGGACAGGGTAGAGACCCAGTACTTC
CASRMDRVETQYF
>TRBV5-1|TRBJ2-2|.|TRBD2
TGCGCCAGCAGCTTGGACCCCGCGGGGGGGAACACCGGGGAGCTGTTTTTT
CASSLDPAGGNTGELFF
>TRBV6-5|TRBJ2-7|.|.
TGTGCCAGCACTCACCGGGCCAGGGGCGACGAGCAGTACTTC
CASTHRARGDEQYF
>TRBV19|TRBJ1-4|.|.
TGTGCCAGTAGTTACGAGAGTTTTCGCGAAAAACTGTTTTTT
CASSYESFREKLFF
>TRBV6-2/TRBV6-3|TRBJ1-1|.|.
TGTGCCAGCAGTGACAGGATTTGGCCTGAAGCTTTCTTT
CASSDRIWPEAFF
>TRBV4-3|TRBJ2-5|.|.
TGCGCCAGCAGCCCCCGGGAGACTACCCTCGAGACCCAGTACTTC
CASSPRETTLETQYF
>TRBV7-8|TRBJ1-3|.|TRBD1
TGTGCCAGCAGCTTAGTAGGGACAGGTCCTTCTGGAAACACCATATATTTT
CASSLVGTGPSGNTIYF
>TRBV7-2|TRBJ2-2|.|TRBD1
TGTGCCAGCAGCTTGGTTGGACAGGGTAAAGGGTCCGGGGAGCTGTTTTTT
CASSLVGQGKGSGELFF
>TRBV7-2|TRBJ2-2|once|TRBD2
TGTGCCAGCAGCTACCACTCGGGGGGGAGGACCGGGGAGCTGTTTTTT
CASSYHSGGRTGELFF
>TRBV7-2|TRBJ2-3|.|.
TGTGCCAGCAGCTTAGTAGGGTCCAGGGGAGGGGATACGCAGTATTTT
CASSLVGSRGGDTQYF
>TRBV6-5|TRBJ1-4|few|.
TGTGCCAGCAGTTTGGAGGGCGGAAAACTGTTTTTT
CASSLEGGKLFF
>TRBV9|TRBJ2-2|.|.
TGTGCCAGCAGCGTAGGAGGGAACACCGGGGAGCTGTTTTTT
CASSVGGNTGELFF
>TRBV6-5|TRBJ1-2|.|.
TGTGCCAGCAGTCCCAGACGGACAGAGGGCTATGGCTACACCTTC
CASSPRRTEGYGYTF
>TRBV7-9|TRBJ1-4|.|.
TGTGCCAGCAGCGGGGCCTCCAAAGGTGAAAAACTGTTTTTT
CASSGASKGEKLFF
>TRBV27|TRBJ1-1|.|TRBD1
TGTGCCAGCAGTAAACTGCGACAGGGGACCACTGAAGCTTTCTTT
CASSKLRQGTTEAFF
>TRBV14|TRBJ1-2|.|.
TGTGCCAGCAGCCAAGATCTGCGGCATGGCTACACCTTC
CASSQDLRHGYTF
>TRBV19|TRBJ1-5|.|.
TGTGCCAGTAGCCTGCGCAGGGGCCCTCAGCCCCAGCATTTT
CASSLRRGPQPQHF
>TRBV7-9|TRBJ1-2|.|.
TGTGCCAGCAGCCCCGAGGGCCCGGGACACTACACCTTC
CASSPEGPGHYTF